This T cell receptor beta chain was sequenced during a study of early stage breast cancer tumors. This clone ranks as medium-sized. Trimming took 2 bases from V and 4 from J, leaving 17 bases between them. Germline V gene lookup returns CDR1 MRHNA and CDR2 SNTAGT. The CDR3 is 16 residues long. Sequenced by immunoSEQ multiplex PCR; TCRdb stores in-frame clones only, minus some. This table has some 30,000 clones, 84% appearing once. V is TRBV6-4 and J is TRBJ1-2; D is possibly TRBD1 (5 bases). Sequencing was performed on blood. This TCR was sampled from a person aged 50 to 59 with breast cancer. CDR3 nucleotide sequence: TGTGCCAGCAGTGACGAAGGGTCGAGGGGATTCTATGGCTACACCTTC. Translated: CASSDEGSRGFYGYTF.